This T cell receptor (beta chain) was documented in a study of T cells after posttransplantation cyclophosphamide (dated by TCRdb to 2016 to 2017). The study in broad terms: Using TRB sequencing, the study followed how the T cell repertoire reconstituted after myeloablative bone marrow transplantation in which posttransplantation cyclophosphamide served as GVHD prophylaxis. Antigen receptor sequencing was done on samples from about 40 PTCy-treated patients and from roughly 15 related bone marrow donors of those patients. TRB sequencing was performed on blood from all 35 or so PTCy patients with 1-year posttransplant specimens. In 3 patients, TRB sequencing was also performed on up to roughly 3 more blood samples taken 2 to 5.2 years after transplant, and in several patients, pretransplant blood was also TRB-sequenced. Because TRA and TRB clonality were tightly correlated in nine or ten samples, subsequent TCR analyses were focused on TRB only. Public TRB sequences were checked against a database of over 3,000 sequences associated with responses to pathogens, tumor antigens, self-antigens and alloantigens.

Related bone marrow donors provided peripheral blood samples on the day of marrow donation. Viable CD3+CD4+ or CD3+CD8+ cells that were CCR7+CD45RA+CD45RO-CD95-CD27+CD28+ were classified as naive T cells. Peripheral blood and bone marrow mononuclear cells were isolated by Ficoll-Hypaque density centrifugation and cryopreserved. CD4+ and CD8+ T cells, including naive and memory subsets, were sorted by FACS on a FACSAria II. The CDR3 contains 14 residues, cysteine and phenylalanine counted. CDR3 DNA only is kept here, 42 bases in frame from base 1. The germline V end is reduced by 3 bases and the J end by 3 bases; junction bases left unmatched: 2. The germline V gene provides CDR1 MGHRA and CDR2 YSYEKL. TRB sequencing used genomic DNA with the immunoSEQ assay at survey resolution or the hsTCRB kit. On the authors' methods: Initial read processing used immunoSEQ software, and repertoire analyses used the LymphoSeq R package. Clonality was computed as 1 minus normalized Shannon entropy; Gini coefficient was also calculated for each TRB dataset. Phenotypes of unsorted samples were inferred by mapping TRB sequences from sorted subsets of the recipient or donor onto the same recipient's unsorted samples. Imported from immuneACCESS, the table was reduced by TCRdb to in-frame sequences with V and J called. These copies leave out some clones; in studies compared against another copy, an unresolved V gene accounts for under half, and the cause of the remainder is not known. The V and J calls and the clone size are those of that table, but D and trimming were determined from the DNA. Across this sample there are over 20,000 clones, with approximately 98% seen only once. Of the sample, 0.1% to 0.15% falls within the top ten clones.

Study-wide conclusions, independent of this receptor: Across 45 patients, TRB clonality was highly associated with recipient CMV seropositivity and CMV reactivation, and PTCy diversity was similar to diversity in CNI/methotrexate controls. The TRB repertoires of T cells infiltrating skin or the GI tract showed only limited overlap with the TRB repertoires found in blood. At 1-2 months, donor-recipient similarity was low but rose over the first year, and the later blood repertoires were often dominated by donor CD8+ memory clones.

In regard to this clone: This receptor's antigen is unknown. No qualities accompany the bases; no much larger clone lies one base away.

The sample comprised naive CD8+ T cells sorted from PBMCs. The receptor was isolated from a man aged 40-49 years in good health, CMV-negative, and a related stem cell transplant donor. The chain was built from TRBV4-1 and TRBJ2-5, and TRBD1 matches 9 of the central bases. At the DNA level, the sequence is TGCGCCAGCAGCCACGGGACAGGGAAAGAGACCCAGTACTTC. This translates into CASSHGTGKETQYF.